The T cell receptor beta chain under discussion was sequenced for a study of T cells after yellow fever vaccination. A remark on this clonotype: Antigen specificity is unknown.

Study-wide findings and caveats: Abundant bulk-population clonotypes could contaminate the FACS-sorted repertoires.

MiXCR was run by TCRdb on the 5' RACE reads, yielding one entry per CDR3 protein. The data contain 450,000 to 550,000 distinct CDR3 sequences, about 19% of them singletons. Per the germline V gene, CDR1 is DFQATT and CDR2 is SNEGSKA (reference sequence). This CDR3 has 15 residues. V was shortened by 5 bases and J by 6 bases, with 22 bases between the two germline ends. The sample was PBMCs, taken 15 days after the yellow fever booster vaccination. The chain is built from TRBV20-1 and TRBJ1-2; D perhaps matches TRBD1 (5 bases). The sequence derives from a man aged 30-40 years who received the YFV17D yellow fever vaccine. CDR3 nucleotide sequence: TGCAGTGCTTACAATCTCCGGGGGGTAGGAGATGGCTACACCTTC. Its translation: CSAYNLRGVGDGYTF.